This TCR beta chain was sequenced during a study of CD8 T cells in ankylosing spondylitis. TCRdb used MiXCR to reprocess the 5' RACE reads, holding one entry per CDR3 protein. Found here are tens of thousands of distinct CDR3 sequences, around 30% of them singletons; the top ten hold roughly 60%. Germline CDR1 and CDR2: MNHEY and SMNVEV (reference sequence). V was shortened by 7 bases and J by 6 bases, with 6 bases between the two germline ends. This CDR3 has 11 residues. Study observations and caveats: Disease-linked clones proved CD8+ and comparatively uncommon in peripheral blood. One TCR beta motif, made up of 7 or 8 highly homologous variants, appeared characteristic of ankylosing spondylitis blood. Matched ankylosing spondylitis synovial fluid reportedly showed significant enrichment of disease-linked clones.

As regards this clonotype: Its antigen is undetermined.

The sequenced sample was blood, either unsorted or a sorted T cell fraction (not recorded which). The receptor was isolated from a male donor with ankylosing spondylitis or in good health (not recorded which). The chain links TRBV27 to TRBJ2-2; the D is unclear. CDR3 in amino acids: CASKYAGELFF. The CDR3 nucleotides read TGTGCCAGCAAGTACGCCGGGGAGCTGTTTTTT.